Below are 30 T cell receptor beta chains sequenced from a single sample in a study of T cells after yellow fever vaccination. Via MiXCR, TCRdb re-called the 5' RACE reads, giving one row per CDR3 protein. Of some 300,000 distinct CDR3 sequences in the sample, roughly 9% were seen once. The source material was CD4+ T cells sorted from PBMCs, sampled 5 days after the yellow fever booster vaccination. These receptor sequences come from a man aged 18 to 35 who received the YFV17D yellow fever vaccine.

This chain uses TRBV5-1 with TRBJ2-3, with 10 positions matching TRBD2. This CDR3 is 17 amino acids long. The V segment lost 0 bases and the J segment 2 bases; nucleotides outside the gene matches: 6. The germline CDR1 and CDR2 sequences are SGHRS and YFSETQ. The CDR3 protein is CASSLGLAGSTTDTQYF. CDR3 nucleotides: TGCGCCAGCAGCTTGGGACTAGCGGGCTCTACCACAGATACGCAGTATTTT.

This chain uses TRBV20-1 with TRBJ1-1, with unresolved D. Germline V gene sequence: CDR1 DFQATT, CDR2 SNEGSKA (reference sequence). There are 12 residues in the CDR3. The germline V and J ends were trimmed by 6 bases and 1 base, with 9 bases remaining between them. The CDR3 nucleotides are TGCAGTGCGGCGGACGGGAACACTGAAGCTTTCTTT. Translation gives CSAADGNTEAFF.

The table lists this clonotype with a few counts. J is TRBJ2-5 and V is TRBV7-3; perhaps TRBD1 as D (6 bases). CDR1 is SGHTA, CDR2 FQGTGA, per germline. V shed 5 bases and J shed 2 bases, with 12 bases lying between them. The CDR3 has 14 amino acids. CDR3 amino acids: CASSDGQPQETQYF. The CDR3 region has the DNA TGTGCCAGCAGCGACGGACAGCCTCAAGAGACCCAGTACTTC. The full variable domain, in which reference TRBV7-3 and TRBJ2-5 provide the parts outside the CDR3, is GAGVSQTPSNKVTEKGKYVELRCDPISGHTALYWYRQSLGQGPEFLIYFQGTGAADDSGLPNDRFFAVRPEGSVSTLKIQRTERGDSAVYLCASSDGQPQETQYFGPGTRLLVL.

This clonotype has only a few counts. The chain employs TRBV9 and TRBJ2-3; weak D call: TRBD1 (5 bases). Trimming cost V 4 bases and J 3 bases, with 12 bases left between them. The CDR3 loop spans 14 amino acids. Per the germline V gene, CDR1 is SGDLS and CDR2 is YYNGEE. Here the CDR3 DNA reads TGTGCCAGCAGCCCTCCGGCAGGGACAGATACGCAGTATTTT. This sequence encodes CASSPPAGTDTQYF.

This clonotype was seen a few times. The chain couples TRBV5-1 to TRBJ2-7; tentatively, D is TRBD1 or TRBD2 (5 bases each). Germline V gene sequence: CDR1 SGHRS, CDR2 YFSETQ. The CDR3 covers 15 residues. Trimming removed 3 bases from V and 0 bases from J, with 13 bases in between. CDR3 in amino acids: CASSWDGSSSYEQYV. CDR3 nucleotide sequence: TGCGCCAGCAGCTGGGACGGATCTAGCTCCTACGAGCAGTACGTC.

This chain links TRBV6-5 with TRBJ1-1, with 7 nucleotides matching TRBD1. Germline V lookup: CDR1 MNHEY, CDR2 SVGAGI. V trimming: 0 bases; J trimming: 4 bases; junction bases outside the gene matches: 5. The CDR3 runs 15 residues. The CDR3 is CASSYSTGLGTEAFF. DNA of the CDR3: TGTGCCAGCAGTTACTCGACAGGGTTGGGCACTGAAGCTTTCTTT.

J is TRBJ2-3 and V is TRBV19, with a weak D call TRBD2 (5 bases). This CDR3 is built from 13 residues. Trimming removed 5 bases from V and 3 bases from J, with 9 bases in between. Germline V gene data show CDR1 as LNHDA and CDR2 as SQIVND (reference sequence). The CDR3 nucleotides read TGTGCCAGTAGTTCGGGATGGACAGATACGCAGTATTTT. Protein: CASSSGWTDTQYF.

This clonotype appeared many times. The chain combines TRBV3-1 with TRBJ2-1, with D maybe TRBD2 (5 bases). The V and J ends lost 4 bases and 9 bases respectively, with 10 bases between them. The germline CDR1 and CDR2 sequences are LGHDT and YNNKEL (reference sequence). The length of the CDR3 is 12 residues. The CDR3, as DNA: TGTGCCAGCAGCCTACCCCGGGGTGAGCAGTTCTTC. Translating gives CASSLPRGEQFF.

In regard to this clonotype: One junction end does not reproduce the germline sequence, and a read error may be involved. The chain is built from TRBV12-3 or TRBV12-4 and TRBJ1-1, with D maybe TRBD1 (6 bases). The CDR3 contains 11 residues. CDR3 coding DNA: TGTGCCAGCAGTTCCCGTATGGACAGAATTTTT. Its protein product is CASSSRMDRIF.

This clonotype has a handful of counts. V usage is TRBV15 and J usage is TRBJ1-1; weak D call: TRBD1 (5 bases). V dropped 3 bases and J dropped 6 bases, with 11 bases sitting between them. Looked up from germline, CDR1 is LNHNV and CDR2 is YYDKDF (reference sequence). The CDR3 is made up of 13 amino acids. This CDR3 is CATSRIGGAEAFF. The CDR3 DNA reads as TGTGCCACCAGCAGGATAGGAGGGGCTGAAGCTTTCTTT.

V gene TRBV6-1 combines with J gene TRBJ1-6, with D uncertain. Germline V gives CDR1 MNHNS, CDR2 SASEGT. The CDR3 is made up of 15 amino acids. The V end was cut by 6 bases, the J end by 7 bases, with 16 bases between. The CDR3 DNA follows: TGTGCCAGCAGCTCTACGTGGCAGATGAATTCACCCCTCCACTTT. Translated: CASSSTWQMNSPLHF.

This clonotype was counted only a few times. This sequence joins TRBV25-1 and TRBJ1-6; TRBD1 is a possible D gene (5 bases). V dropped 3 bases and J dropped 9 bases, with 9 bases sitting between them. The germline gives CDR1 MGHDK, CDR2 SYGVNS. The CDR3 sequence is 13 residues long. The CDR3 nucleotides read TGTGCCAGCAGTGACAGGGAAGTTTCACCCCTCCACTTT. Translation gives CASSDREVSPLHF. Based on the CDR3 plus reference TRBV25-1 and TRBJ1-6, the full variable domain is EADIYQTPRYLVIGTGKKITLECSQTMGHDKMYWYQQDPGMELHLIHYSYGVNSTEKGDLSSESTVSRIRTEHFPLTLESARPSHTSQYLCASSDREVSPLHFGNGTRLTVT.

The chain has TRBV12-3 or TRBV12-4 and TRBJ1-4; 8 nucleotides line up with TRBD1. With 6 bases clipped from V and 4 bases from J, the junction kept 7 bases outside the gene matches. The CDR3 is 15 residues long. The CDR3 reads CASSPRTGSNEKLFF. As DNA, the CDR3 is TGTGCCAGCAGCCCAAGGACAGGGAGTAATGAAAAACTGTTTTTT.

The chain has TRBV20-1 and TRBJ2-5; the D gene is possibly TRBD2 (5 bases). V was clipped by 3 bases and J by 1 base, with 9 bases between them. This CDR3 has 13 amino acids. CDR1 DFQATT and CDR2 SNEGSKA come from the germline V gene (reference sequence). The CDR3 sequence is CSASKGAQETQYF. DNA of the CDR3: TGCAGTGCTAGTAAGGGAGCCCAAGAGACCCAGTACTTC.

This clonotype showed up many times. J is TRBJ1-4 and V is TRBV10-2; D ambiguous. Germline CDR1 is WSHSY and CDR2 is SAAADI. V was trimmed by 2 bases and J by 0 bases, leaving 10 bases between them. The CDR3 consists of 16 residues. Written as DNA, the CDR3 is TGCGCCAGCAGTGAGCCGACGACCGCAACTAATGAAAAACTGTTTTTT. Translation: CASSEPTTATNEKLFF.

The rearrangement links TRBV7-2 to TRBJ2-1; tentative D call: TRBD1 (6 bases). The CDR3 is 12 residues long. V lost 4 bases and J lost 10, with 11 bases in between. The germline V gene encodes CDR1 SGHTA and CDR2 FQGNSA. The chain's CDR3 is CASSYPGAEQFF. CDR3 in DNA: TGTGCCAGCAGCTATCCAGGGGCCGAGCAGTTCTTC.

The sample holds many counts of this clonotype. This chain connects TRBV6-6 to TRBJ2-2; 7 bases fit TRBD1. Trimming cost V 4 bases and J 5 bases; bases outside gene matches: 10. Germline CDR1 is MNHNY and CDR2 is SVGAGI (reference sequence). CDR3 length: 16 residues. The CDR3, as DNA: TGTGCCAGCAGTTTTCCCCAGGGGGTAAAGACCGGGGAGCTGTTTTTT. It encodes CASSFPQGVKTGELFF.

There are many counts of this clonotype. This rearrangement joins TRBV12-3 or TRBV12-4 to TRBJ2-7; D ambiguous. The CDR3 is 13 residues long. Trimming stripped 3 bases from V and 1 base from J, with 7 bases between. The CDR3 loop is CASSFGVSYEQYF. CDR3 DNA sequence: TGTGCCAGCAGTTTTGGGGTTTCCTACGAGCAGTACTTC.

This clonotype was counted a few times. CDR3 bases: TGTGCCAGCAGCCCGCAGGAGGAATCACCCCTCCACTTT. Protein product: CASSPQEESPLHF. The rearrangement joins TRBV7-6 to TRBJ1-6, with D uncertain. Germline CDR1 SGHVS, CDR2 FNYEAQ. Between the trimmed V and J ends, which lost 5 bases and 10 bases, there was a span of 12 bases. The CDR3 is 13 residues long.

The J gene is TRBJ1-4, the V gene TRBV7-2; no firm D call. Looked up from germline, CDR1 is SGHTA and CDR2 is FQGNSA. The V end lost 5 bases, the J end lost 3 bases, and 13 bases lay between the germline ends. The CDR3 extends over 15 amino acids. The CDR3 DNA is TGTGCCAGCAGCCAACGCGGAGGTGCTAATGAAAAACTGTTTTTT. Translated: CASSQRGGANEKLFF.

This clonotype appeared many times. V usage is TRBV7-9 and J usage is TRBJ1-1; D ambiguous. Germline-derived CDR1 and CDR2 are SEHNR and FQNEAQ (reference sequence). The CDR3 length is 14 residues. Trimming took off 2 bases at V and 5 bases at J, with 12 bases between the two ends. The CDR3 loop is CASSLNAGETEAFF. The CDR3, as DNA: TGTGCCAGCAGCTTAAACGCCGGGGAAACTGAAGCTTTCTTT.

This clonotype was found a few times. The chain carries TRBV30 and TRBJ1-4, with D possibly matching TRBD1 (6 bases). Looked up from germline, CDR1 is GTSNPN and CDR2 is SVGIG (reference sequence). V gave up 0 bases and J gave up 8 bases, with 13 bases separating them. The CDR3 is 14 amino acids. The CDR3 DNA sequence: TGTGCCTGGAGTGTACGGGGGGCAAGGGAAAAACTGTTTTTT. This gives the protein CAWSVRGAREKLFF.

This clonotype showed up just a few times. The chain carries TRBV11-1 and TRBJ2-5; TRBD1 is a possible D gene (6 bases). Between the trimmed V and J ends, which lost 5 bases and 2 bases, there was a span of 12 bases. The germline gives CDR1 SGHAT, CDR2 FQDESV (reference sequence). CDR3 length equals 14 residues. CDR3 sequence (DNA): TGTGCCAGCAGCCCCGTAGGGGGTCAAGAGACCCAGTACTTC. Translation gives CASSPVGGQETQYF.

The chain joins TRBV2 to TRBJ1-1; D perhaps matches TRBD1 (5 bases). This CDR3 is 16 amino acids long. Trimming took 6 bases from V and 0 from J, leaving 17 bases between them. Germline CDR1 SNHLY, CDR2 FYNNEI. Written as DNA, the CDR3 is TGTGCCAGCAGAGTGCCATTGTGGGGCATGAACACTGAAGCTTTCTTT. Translated: CASRVPLWGMNTEAFF.

The rearrangement joins TRBV2 to TRBJ1-4; D is uncertain. Germline CDR1 is SNHLY and CDR2 is FYNNEI. The CDR3 runs to 16 residues. V lost 8 bases, J lost 0 bases, and 16 bases lay in between. In DNA form, the CDR3 reads TGTGCCAGCTTCCGGAGGCAGACTGCAACTAATGAAAAACTGTTTTTT. Residues: CASFRRQTATNEKLFF.

This CDR3 reads CASSLLAGGPGEQFF. The CDR3 DNA is TGTGCCAGCAGCCTGCTAGCGGGGGGGCCCGGGGAGCAGTTCTTC. This chain connects TRBV7-2 to TRBJ2-1, with 12 positions matching TRBD2. J was trimmed by 10 bases and V by 5 bases; bases with no gene match: 9. Looked up from germline, CDR1 is SGHTA and CDR2 is FQGNSA. This CDR3 spans 15 amino acids. Full variable domain (rest looked up from reference TRBV7-2 and TRBJ2-1): GAGVSQSPSNKVTEKGKDVELRCDPISGHTALYWYRQSLGQGLEFLIYFQGNSAPDKSGLPSDRFSAERTGGSVSTLTIQRTQQEDSAVYLCASSLLAGGPGEQFFGPGTRLTVL.

This clonotype was recorded at least ten times. V usage is TRBV7-2 and J usage is TRBJ1-2; unclear D gene. CDR1 SGHTA and CDR2 FQGNSA come from the germline V gene. The CDR3 covers 16 residues. V was cut by 0 bases and J by 2 bases, with 13 bases left in between. In DNA, the CDR3 is TGTGCCAGCAGCTTAGCACGAGGTTATTCCAACTATGGCTACACCTTC. Translation: CASSLARGYSNYGYTF.

This clonotype appeared a few times. The gene calls are TRBV7-2 and TRBJ2-3, with D maybe TRBD2 (5 bases). Germline V gives CDR1 SGHTA, CDR2 FQGNSA. There are 14 residues in the CDR3. The ends were cut back, 6 bases at V and 2 bases at J, with 12 bases in the middle. CDR3 region: CASRLGLTTDTQYF. In nucleotides, the CDR3 is TGTGCCAGCAGACTAGGACTTACCACAGATACGCAGTATTTT.

The rearrangement joins TRBV7-8 to TRBJ2-5; 14 bases match TRBD2. Germline loops: CDR1 SGHVS, CDR2 FQNEAQ. The V and J ends lost 5 bases and 7 bases, in that order; junction bases with no gene match: 15. The length of the CDR3 is 18 residues. The CDR3: CASSPWTSGGLAEGTQYF. The CDR3 DNA sequence: TGTGCCAGCAGCCCCTGGACTAGCGGGGGGTTAGCAGAGGGGACCCAGTACTTC.

This clonotype has a handful of counts. This chain uses TRBV28 with TRBJ1-1, with D possibly TRBD1 on 5 matching bases. CDR1 and CDR2 from the germline V gene are MDHEN and SYDVKM. The CDR3 loop spans 14 amino acids. Trimming removed 3 bases from V and 4 bases from J, with 12 bases in between. In nucleotides, the CDR3 is TGTGCCAGCAGTTTCATGCCTCAGGGCACTGAAGCTTTCTTT. Encoded protein: CASSFMPQGTEAFF.